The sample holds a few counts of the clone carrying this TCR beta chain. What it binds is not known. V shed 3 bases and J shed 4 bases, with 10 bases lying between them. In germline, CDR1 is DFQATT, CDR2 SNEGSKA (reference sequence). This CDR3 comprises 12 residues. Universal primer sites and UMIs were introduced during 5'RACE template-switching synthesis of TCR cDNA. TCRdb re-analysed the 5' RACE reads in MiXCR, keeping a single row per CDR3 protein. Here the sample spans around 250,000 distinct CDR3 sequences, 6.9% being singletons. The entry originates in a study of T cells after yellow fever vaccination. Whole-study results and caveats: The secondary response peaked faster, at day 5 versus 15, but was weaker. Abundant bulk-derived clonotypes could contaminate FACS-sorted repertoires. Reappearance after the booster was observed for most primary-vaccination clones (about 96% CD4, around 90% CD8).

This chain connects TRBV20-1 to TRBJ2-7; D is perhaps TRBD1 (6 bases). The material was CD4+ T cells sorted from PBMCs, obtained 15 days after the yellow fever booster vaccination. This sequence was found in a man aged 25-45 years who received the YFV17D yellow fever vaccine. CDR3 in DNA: TGCAGTGCTAGTGGACAGCAGTACGAGCAGTACTTC. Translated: CSASGQQYEQYF.